Listed here are 13 T cell receptor beta chains from one sample, sequenced in a study of OX40 agonist ivuxolimab in advanced cancers. Libraries were built with the immunoSEQ multiplex PCR assay. The clones in this table, taken by TCRdb from immuneACCESS, are in-frame only. Not every clone is retained; where verified, under half of the shortfall comes from an unresolved V gene, and the cause of the rest is unknown. The sample table lists fewer than 70,000 clones, about 90% of them with a count of one. The top ten constitute 11% to 15% of the sample. Source: CD4+ or CD8+ T cells sorted from blood, taken in a trial of the OX40 agonist ivuxolimab. Receptor source: an adult with an advanced solid tumor such as melanoma, head and neck, liver or kidney cancer.

The chain has TRBV10-2 and TRBJ2-2; D gene unclear. The length of the CDR3 is 14 residues. V gave up 7 bases and J gave up 4 bases, with 13 bases separating them. Germline lookup yields CDR1 WSHSY and CDR2 SAAADI. The DNA of the CDR3 is TGCGCCAGCAATTGGGGTTCGGCCACCGGGGAGCTGTTTTTT. Its protein is CASNWGSATGELFF.

The chain has TRBV6-1 and TRBJ2-5; D ambiguous. Germline CDR1 MNHNS, CDR2 SASEGT. V dropped 4 bases and J dropped 4 bases, with 10 bases sitting between them. This CDR3 region has 13 residues. CDR3 region: CASSVEGLETQYF. The CDR3, as DNA: TGTGCCAGCAGTGTTGAAGGGCTAGAGACCCAGTACTTC.

The V and J genes are TRBV7-9 and TRBJ2-2, with a tentative D call TRBD1 (6 bases). CDR1 is SEHNR, CDR2 FQNEAQ, per germline (reference sequence). The length of the CDR3 is 13 residues. The V gene lost 6 bases and the J gene lost 5 bases, with 10 bases spanning the gap. The CDR3 region is CASSFQGTGELFF. The DNA of the CDR3 is TGTGCCAGCAGTTTCCAGGGGACCGGGGAGCTGTTTTTT.

The rearrangement joins TRBV9 to TRBJ2-1; TRBD2 might be the D (6 bases). CDR1 and CDR2 from the germline V gene are SGDLS and YYNGEE. This CDR3 region has 14 residues. V lost 0 bases to trimming and J lost 6 bases, with 10 bases between them. CDR3 residues: CASSVELAGNEQFF. The CDR3 DNA reads as TGTGCCAGCAGCGTAGAACTAGCTGGCAATGAGCAGTTCTTC.

The chain joins TRBV11-2 to TRBJ1-5; possibly TRBD1 for D (5 bases). V was pared by 7 bases and J by 1 base, with 11 bases between. Germline V gene sequence: CDR1 SGHAT, CDR2 FQNNGV. The CDR3 is 14 amino acids. The CDR3 DNA sequence: TGTGCCAGCACCGATAGACAGAGCAATCAGCCCCAGCATTTT. Amino acids: CASTDRQSNQPQHF.

This clone showed up just once. The rearrangement joins TRBV6-4 to TRBJ2-1; TRBD2 might be the D (5 bases). V lost 3 bases and J 6 bases, leaving 9 bases between the germline ends. Germline assignment: CDR1 MRHNA and CDR2 SNTAGT. This CDR3 contains 13 residues. The CDR3 region is CASSETLANEQFF. In nucleotides, the CDR3 is TGTGCCAGCAGTGAAACCCTAGCCAATGAGCAGTTCTTC.

This chain links TRBV9 with TRBJ2-1; 7 bases map to TRBD2. CDR1 is SGDLS, CDR2 YYNGEE, per germline. CDR3 length: 17 amino acids. V shed 0 bases and J 0 bases; nucleotides not matched to a gene: 6. Here the CDR3 reads CASSVATTGGSYNEQFF. CDR3 DNA sequence: TGTGCCAGCAGCGTAGCTACGACGGGAGGCTCCTACAATGAGCAGTTCTTC.

The V and J genes are TRBV5-8 and TRBJ1-4; TRBD1 might be the D (5 bases). The CDR3 is made up of 14 amino acids. V lost 4 bases and J 5 bases, leaving 12 bases between the germline ends. CDR1 and CDR2 (germline): SGHTS, YDEGEE. The CDR3 reads CASSSGGKNEKLFF. The CDR3 DNA reads as TGTGCCAGCAGCAGCGGGGGGAAGAATGAAAAACTGTTTTTT.

In its sample, this clone was seen a few times. The CDR3, as DNA: TGTGCCAGCAGTTATAGGGTGGCCGGAAACACCATATATTTT. Translation gives CASSYRVAGNTIYF. The chain recombines TRBV28 with TRBJ1-3; D uncertain. The CDR3 spans 14 residues. The germline V and J ends were trimmed by 4 bases and 4 bases, with 11 bases remaining between them. Germline assignment: CDR1 MDHEN and CDR2 SYDVKM. The entire variable domain, with the rest obtained from reference TRBV28 and TRBJ1-3, is as follows: DVKVTQSSRYLVKRTGEKVFLECVQDMDHENMFWYRQDPGLGLRLIYFSYDVKMKEKGDIPEGYSVSREKKERFSLILESASTNQTSMYLCASSYRVAGNTIYFGEGSWLTVV.

The CDR3 region has the DNA TGTGCCTCACAGGGGGTCACAGATACGCAGTATTTT. Translating gives CASQGVTDTQYF. The chain uses TRBV28 and TRBJ2-3; 8 bases align to TRBD1. V was clipped by 11 bases and J by 2 bases; unmatched bases: 3. Germline V gene lookup returns CDR1 MDHEN and CDR2 SYDVKM. The CDR3 length is 12 residues.

The rearrangement joins TRBV18 to TRBJ2-3; unclear D gene. The germline V gene has CDR1 KGHSH and CDR2 LQKENI. The CDR3 covers 15 residues. The germline V and J ends were trimmed by 2 bases and 2 bases, with 11 bases remaining between them. The CDR3 region has the DNA TGTGCCAGCTCACCAGGTCGGAGTTTCACAGATACGCAGTATTTT. It specifies CASSPGRSFTDTQYF.

The chain combines TRBV19 with TRBJ2-3, with 9 bases matching TRBD1. V was clipped by 5 bases and J by 4 bases; unmatched bases: 4. CDR3 length: 14 amino acids. Germline V gene lookup returns CDR1 LNHDA and CDR2 SQIVND (reference sequence). CDR3 sequence reads: CASSDRGASDTQYF. As DNA, the CDR3 is TGTGCCAGTAGTGACAGGGGGGCCTCAGATACGCAGTATTTT.

The chain employs TRBV28 and TRBJ1-2, with unresolved D. V lost 3 bases, J lost 6 bases, and 17 bases lay in between. CDR3 length equals 15 residues. The germline gives CDR1 MDHEN, CDR2 SYDVKM. CDR3 amino acids: CASSFFRQRLDGYTF. In DNA, the CDR3 is TGTGCCAGCAGTTTCTTCCGCCAGCGTCTTGATGGCTACACCTTC.